This T cell receptor (beta chain) was identified in a study of blood T cell repertoires in COVID-19. Looking at the study overall: PBMCs, B-cell-depleted T cells, or T cells were the source of the cDNA or gDNA that made up the material.

The germline V gene has CDR1 SGHAT and CDR2 FQNNGV. The germline V and J ends were trimmed by 8 bases and 4 bases, with 17 bases remaining between them. This CDR3 region has 14 residues. Sequencing used immunoSEQ multiplex PCR; TCRdb keeps in-frame clones, though not all of them. The table lists nearly 85,000 clones, around 80% of them singletons, with 17% in the top ten. This chain connects TRBV11-2 to TRBJ2-5; tentative D call: TRBD1 (5 bases). The TCR originated in a woman aged 60-70 years with acute or convalescent COVID-19. Sequenced sample: peripheral blood. The CDR3 sequence: CASAQGNRLETQYF. Here the CDR3 DNA reads TGTGCCAGCGCGCAGGGTAATAGGTTAGAGACCCAGTACTTC.